A single sample gave rise to the 2 T cell receptor beta chains below, sequenced in a study of glioma-infiltrating T cells. Using RNA template, CDR3s of TCR alpha and beta were amplified with iRepertoire arm-PCR. TCRdb reprocessed the multiplex PCR reads with MiXCR, giving one entry per CDR3 protein. Of over 120,000 distinct CDR3 sequences detected, 39% appear once; the ten largest clones hold over 15%. Sequencing was performed on glioma tissue, nonneoplastic brain tissue, or PBMCs (not recorded which). The receptors were gathered from a human donor with low-grade glioma or glioblastoma, undergoing nonglioma brain surgery, or in good health (not recorded which).

The chain couples TRBV19 to TRBJ1-5; TRBD1 aligns across 8 bases. The germline V gene encodes CDR1 LNHDA and CDR2 SQIVND (reference sequence). V shed 3 bases and J 3 bases; nucleotides not matched to a gene: 10. CDR3 length equals 17 residues. CDR3 residues: CASSMGFDRGNNQPQHF. CDR3 DNA: TGTGCCAGTAGTATGGGATTCGACAGGGGCAACAATCAGCCCCAGCATTTT.

Concerning this clonotype: A clone one base away is much larger, so this may be a read error. The CDR3 carries no conserved terminal phenylalanine or tryptophan, so it likely arises from a read error. The V call is TRBV27, the J call TRBJ2-1, with 8 bases aligning to TRBD2. Germline V CDR1 and CDR2: MNHEY, SMNVEV (reference sequence). Trimming at V came to 5 bases and at J to 8 bases, leaving 8 bases not matched to a gene. This CDR3 has 14 residues. CDR3 residues: CASSPPGLVHEQFL. The CDR3 nucleotides read TGTGCCAGCAGTCCGCCGGGACTAGTACATGAGCAGTTCCTC.